What follows are 16 T cell receptor beta chains derived from one specimen sequenced in a study of CD8 T cells in Susac syndrome. With random hexamers, 0.5 to 1 ug RNA was reverse transcribed. TCRdb passed the immunoSEQ multiplex PCR reads through MiXCR, listing each CDR3 protein once. The table shows 130,000 to 150,000 distinct CDR3 sequences, with about 93% occurring only once. The specimen sequenced was CD8+ T cells from PBMCs. The source of these receptors is a human donor in good health.

The chain employs TRBV20-1 and TRBJ2-3, with D perhaps matching TRBD1 or TRBD2 (5 bases each). The germline V and J ends were trimmed by 4 bases and 2 bases, with 19 bases remaining between them. Per germline, CDR1 DFQATT and CDR2 SNEGSKA (reference sequence). CDR3 size: 16 residues. The CDR3 bases are TGCAGTGCTATGGCAACTAGGGACGGAGACACAGATACGCAGTATTTT. Its protein product is CSAMATRDGDTDTQYF.

The chain carries TRBV4-1 and TRBJ2-7; D is undetermined. Germline loops: CDR1 MGHRA, CDR2 YSYEKL. There are 13 residues in the CDR3. Trimming left V 4 bases short and J 3 bases short, with 10 bases between. The CDR3 DNA sequence: TGCGCCAGCAGCCTTGACTCTTTCTACGAGCAGTACTTC. The encoded protein is CASSLDSFYEQYF.

This chain joins TRBV7-8 and TRBJ2-2, with TRBD1 as a possible D gene (6 bases). The germline gives CDR1 SGHVS, CDR2 FQNEAQ. The germline V and J ends were trimmed by 7 bases and 2 bases, with 17 bases remaining between them. This CDR3 comprises 16 residues. CDR3 residues: CASITEDRPNTGELFF. The CDR3, as DNA: TGTGCCAGCATCACGGAGGACAGACCTAACACCGGGGAGCTGTTTTTT. Together with reference TRBV7-8 and TRBJ2-2, the CDR3 gives the full variable domain: GAGVSQSPRYKVAKRGQDVALRCDPISGHVSLFWYQQALGQGPEFLTYFQNEAQLDKSGLPSDRFFAERPEGSVSTLKIQRTQQEDSAVYLCASITEDRPNTGELFFGEGSRLTVL.

With regard to this clonotype: One end of the junction is discordant with germline, which a read error may explain. The rearrangement uses TRBV4-3 and TRBJ2-7; 8 bases align to TRBD1. The CDR3 loop spans 15 amino acids. Germline V CDR1 and CDR2: LGHNA, YSLEER. CDR3: CASSKEQGDNYEQYF. In DNA, the CDR3 is TGCGCCAGCAGCAAAGAACAGGGGGACAACTACGAGCAGTACTTC.

The V gene is TRBV5-6, the J gene TRBJ2-1, with D possibly being TRBD1 (6 bases). The CDR3 has 12 residues. V lost 7 bases to trimming and J lost 11 bases, with 16 bases between them. The germline gives CDR1 SGHDT, CDR2 YYEEEE. The chain's CDR3 is CASSTGQTQQFF. CDR3 DNA: TGTGCCAGCTCAACCGGACAGACCCAGCAGTTCTTC.

This chain connects TRBV27 to TRBJ2-7; 9 positions match TRBD2. The CDR3 covers 15 residues. Losses at the gene ends were 3 bases for V and 3 bases for J; bases not matched to a gene: 6. Looked up from germline, CDR1 is MNHEY and CDR2 is SMNVEV (reference sequence). The CDR3 DNA reads TGTGCCAGCAGTTTTATAGCGGGAGTTCTCTACGAGCAGTACTTC. It encodes CASSFIAGVLYEQYF.

The chain employs TRBV6-2 or TRBV6-3 and TRBJ2-1, with D uncertain. This CDR3 has 14 residues. The V gene lost 2 bases and the J gene lost 5 bases, with 10 bases spanning the gap. Germline V lookup: CDR1 MNHEY, CDR2 SVGEGT. The CDR3: CASSYVLANNEQFF. The CDR3, as DNA: TGTGCCAGCAGTTACGTTTTGGCAAACAATGAGCAGTTCTTC.

CDR3 protein: CAGRASGSQETQYF. The CDR3 nucleotides are TGTGCCGGGCGGGCTAGCGGAAGCCAAGAGACCCAGTACTTC. The chain couples TRBV28 to TRBJ2-5; TRBD2 aligns across 7 bases. The CDR3 runs 14 residues. Germline CDR1 is MDHEN and CDR2 is SYDVKM. V gave up 11 bases and J gave up 1 base; unmatched junction bases: 10.

The V and J genes are TRBV15 and TRBJ1-1; D is undetermined. Germline V gene sequence: CDR1 LNHNV, CDR2 YYDKDF (reference sequence). This CDR3 is built from 14 residues. With 1 base removed from V and 2 bases from J, the gap between germline ends came to 8 bases. CDR3 nucleotides: TGTGCCACCAGCAGAGGGAGCAGTAACACTGAAGCTTTCTTT. It codes for CATSRGSSNTEAFF.

The chain joins TRBV25-1 to TRBJ2-5; no firm D call. With 3 bases removed from V and 4 bases from J, the gap between germline ends came to 15 bases. The germline gives CDR1 MGHDK, CDR2 SYGVNS. This CDR3 is built from 15 residues. Written as DNA, the CDR3 is TGTGCCAGCAGTGACCGGACGGACCTTCGAGAGACCCAGTACTTC. As protein: CASSDRTDLRETQYF.

This chain connects TRBV20-1 to TRBJ2-5, with a possible D match to TRBD2 (6 bases). Between the trimmed V and J ends, which lost 1 base and 0 bases, there was a span of 21 bases. The CDR3 has 18 residues. Per germline, CDR1 DFQATT and CDR2 SNEGSKA (reference sequence). CDR3 protein: CSARVLLGLAAYQETQYF. The CDR3 bases are TGCAGTGCTAGAGTTTTATTGGGCTTAGCGGCGTACCAAGAGACCCAGTACTTC.

J is TRBJ2-1 and V is TRBV7-2, with unresolved D. CDR3 length: 13 amino acids. The V gene lost 2 bases and the J gene lost 5 bases, with 7 bases spanning the gap. Germline CDR1 is SGHTA and CDR2 is FQGNSA. The CDR3 region is CASSLITDNEQFF. DNA of the CDR3: TGTGCCAGCAGCTTAATCACAGACAATGAGCAGTTCTTC. Full variable domain (outside the CDR3, taken from reference TRBV7-2 and TRBJ2-1): GAGVSQSPSNKVTEKGKDVELRCDPISGHTALYWYRQSLGQGLEFLIYFQGNSAPDKSGLPSDRFSAERTGGSVSTLTIQRTQQEDSAVYLCASSLITDNEQFFGPGTRLTVL.

This chain joins TRBV14 and TRBJ2-5; 7 nucleotides align to TRBD1. This CDR3 comprises 16 residues. Germline assignment: CDR1 SGHDN and CDR2 FVKESK. V dropped 4 bases and J dropped 1; count of bases not matched to a gene: 9. The CDR3 loop reads CASSRPGQSLQETQYF. DNA for the CDR3: TGTGCCAGCAGCCGCCCGGGACAGTCCCTCCAAGAGACCCAGTACTTC.

A single count supports this clonotype. The genes are TRBV6-5 and TRBJ2-1; 7 nucleotides align to TRBD2. After removal of 3 bases from V and 4 bases from J, the junction contained 6 bases not matched to a gene. CDR3 length equals 15 residues. The germline V gene encodes CDR1 MNHEY and CDR2 SVGAGI. The CDR3 sequence is CASSYGRESYNEQFF. In DNA form, the CDR3 reads TGTGCCAGCAGTTATGGGCGGGAGAGTTACAATGAGCAGTTCTTC.

The V call is TRBV27, the J call TRBJ2-7; D may be TRBD2 (5 bases). Trimming left V 2 bases short and J 5 bases short, with 16 bases between. Germline assignment: CDR1 MNHEY and CDR2 SMNVEV (reference sequence). The length of the CDR3 is 15 residues. The CDR3 is CASSLVGESWHEQYF. Written as DNA, the CDR3 is TGTGCCAGCAGTTTAGTGGGAGAGAGTTGGCACGAGCAGTACTTC.

In its sample, this clonotype was seen a few times. The DNA for the CDR3 is TGCAGCGCGAAGGTGTCGTTGGAGCAGTACTTC. This gives the protein CSAKVSLEQYF. The chain recombines TRBV29-1 with TRBJ2-7; no reliable D call. The CDR3 loop spans 11 amino acids. Trimming stripped 7 bases from V and 7 bases from J, with 14 bases between. In germline, CDR1 is SQVTM, CDR2 ANQGSEA.